This entry lists 32 T cell receptor beta chains sequenced from one sample in a study of technical replicates of blood from several donors. Only in-frame clones appear in the TCRdb table, and some are missing; sequencing was by immunoSEQ multiplex PCR. The sample has under 85,000 clones, roughly 97% seen once; the top ten hold less than 0.35%. The sequencing input was T cells isolated from PBMCs. All receptors come from a human donor in good health.

The chain employs TRBV4-1 and TRBJ1-2; D is undetermined. The CDR3 runs 14 residues. From germline, CDR1 is MGHRA and CDR2 YSYEKL. Trimming removed 0 bases from V and 4 bases from J, with 9 bases in between. The CDR3 loop reads CASSQDLGGYGYTF. CDR3 sequence (DNA): TGCGCCAGCAGCCAAGATCTGGGAGGCTATGGCTACACCTTC.

The gene calls are TRBV5-1 and TRBJ2-2; 10 nucleotides agree with TRBD2. After removal of 3 bases from V and 7 bases from J, the junction contained 9 bases not matched to a gene. This CDR3 contains 16 residues. Germline V lookup: CDR1 SGHRS, CDR2 YFSETQ. The CDR3 sequence is CASSWSGRAEIGELFF. The CDR3 DNA sequence: TGCGCCAGCAGCTGGAGCGGGAGGGCGGAAATCGGGGAGCTGTTTTTT.

V is TRBV7-2 and J is TRBJ2-1; a possible D gene is TRBD2 (5 bases). The CDR3 totals 15 residues. Germline lookup yields CDR1 SGHTA and CDR2 FQGNSA. The V end was cut by 2 bases, the J end by 5 bases, with 13 bases between. CDR3 sequence reads: CASSLLADFHNEQFF. The CDR3 nucleotides are TGTGCCAGCAGCTTATTGGCGGACTTTCACAATGAGCAGTTCTTC.

The CDR3, as DNA: TGCGCCAGCAGCCAGACGCGGACAGCCTGGGACACTGAAGCTTTCTTT. This codes for CASSQTRTAWDTEAFF. The J gene is TRBJ1-1, the V gene TRBV4-3; possibly TRBD1 for D (6 bases). The CDR3 loop spans 16 amino acids. Trimming removed 3 bases at V and 3 bases at J, with 17 bases between. The germline V gene has CDR1 LGHNA and CDR2 YSLEER.

The rearrangement joins TRBV4-1 to TRBJ2-7; D is unclear. CDR3 size: 15 residues. V lost 0 bases and J 3 bases, leaving 12 bases between the germline ends. Germline V gene lookup returns CDR1 MGHRA and CDR2 YSYEKL. CDR3 in amino acids: CASSQEGAPGYEQYF. CDR3 DNA: TGCGCCAGCAGCCAAGAGGGTGCCCCGGGCTACGAGCAGTACTTC.

This clone was seen just once. The chain combines TRBV29-1 with TRBJ2-1; 8 bases line up with TRBD2. V lost 6 bases to trimming and J lost 9 bases; unmatched junction nucleotides: 10. CDR3 length: 13 residues. The germline gives CDR1 SQVTM, CDR2 ANQGSEA. The CDR3 reads CSVGGGRPSEQFF. The CDR3 nucleotides read TGCAGCGTGGGGGGCGGGAGGCCAAGTGAGCAGTTCTTC.

The rearrangement uses TRBV28 and TRBJ1-1; 8 bases align to TRBD1. Germline CDR1 is MDHEN and CDR2 is SYDVKM. The CDR3 sequence is 15 residues long. The junction had 11 bases not matched to a gene; V was cut back by 3 bases and J by 8 bases. CDR3: CASSFPGRGQGEAFF. CDR3 DNA sequence: TGTGCCAGCAGTTTCCCCGGCAGGGGGCAAGGGGAAGCTTTCTTT.

The J gene is TRBJ1-1, the V gene TRBV7-3; no clear D gene. Trimming removed 5 bases from V and 4 bases from J, with 8 bases in between. This CDR3 is 12 amino acids long. CDR1 and CDR2 (germline): SGHTA, FQGTGA. The CDR3 sequence: CASSAEGTEAFF. For the CDR3, the DNA is TGTGCCAGCAGCGCGGAGGGCACTGAAGCTTTCTTT.

The rearrangement uses TRBV19 and TRBJ1-1; a weak D match, TRBD1 (5 bases). The CDR3 loop spans 12 amino acids. The germline CDR1 and CDR2 sequences are LNHDA and SQIVND (reference sequence). Trimming removed 6 bases at V and 4 bases at J, with 9 bases between. This CDR3 is CASSTGLTEAFF. CDR3 in DNA: TGTGCCAGTAGCACGGGACTCACTGAAGCTTTCTTT.

The CDR3 reads CASSGTGSHQPQHF. CDR3 in DNA: TGTGCCAGCAGCGGGACTGGGTCCCATCAGCCCCAGCATTTT. The rearrangement joins TRBV7-9 to TRBJ1-5, with D tentatively TRBD1 (5 bases). From germline, CDR1 is SEHNR and CDR2 FQNEAQ (reference sequence). This CDR3 spans 14 amino acids. Trimming left V 5 bases short and J 5 bases short, with 13 bases between.

CDR3 coding DNA: TGTGCCAGCAGCCAGTGGAGGGACACTGAAGCTTTCTTT. This codes for CASSQWRDTEAFF. The chain employs TRBV7-9 and TRBJ1-1; no reliable D call. The CDR3 loop spans 13 amino acids. The germline V and J ends were trimmed by 5 bases and 3 bases, with 10 bases remaining between them. Germline values: CDR1 SEHNR, CDR2 FQNEAQ (reference sequence).

The rearrangement uses TRBV10-3 and TRBJ1-2, with a possible D match to TRBD1 (6 bases). This CDR3 contains 16 residues. The germline V gene encodes CDR1 ENHRY and CDR2 SYGVKD. The V gene lost 2 bases and the J gene lost 0 bases, with 13 bases spanning the gap. The CDR3 protein is CAISETRTAANYGYTF. The CDR3 nucleotides are TGTGCCATCAGTGAGACGAGGACAGCTGCTAACTATGGCTACACCTTC.

The gene calls are TRBV4-1 and TRBJ2-3; a possible D gene is TRBD2 (5 bases). The V and J ends lost 0 bases and 3 bases respectively, with 16 bases between them. The length of the CDR3 is 17 residues. Germline CDR1 reads MGHRA; CDR2 reads YSYEKL. CDR3 protein: CASSQDSPSPSTDTQYF. The CDR3 DNA reads as TGCGCCAGCAGCCAAGATTCGCCTAGCCCCAGTACAGATACGCAGTATTTT.

This chain connects TRBV6-5 to TRBJ1-2, with 7 bases identical to TRBD1. Germline V CDR1 and CDR2: MNHEY, SVGAGI. The CDR3 totals 11 residues. With V trimmed by 8 bases and J by 4 bases, 1 base remained unmatched. The CDR3 coding sequence is TGTGCCAGCCGACAGGGCTATGGCTACACCTTC. As protein: CASRQGYGYTF.

The V and J genes are TRBV6-5 and TRBJ1-3; D gene ambiguous. CDR1 and CDR2 from the germline V gene are MNHEY and SVGAGI. The CDR3 contains 11 residues. The V and J ends lost 10 bases and 5 bases respectively, with 9 bases between them. CDR3 sequence (DNA): TGTGCCACCCTAAGTCGAAACACCATATATTTT. It is translated as CATLSRNTIYF.

The genes are TRBV7-2 and TRBJ2-3; D ambiguous. Germline V gives CDR1 SGHTA, CDR2 FQGNSA. Trimming took off 2 bases at V and 5 bases at J, with 11 bases between the two ends. The CDR3 spans 14 residues. DNA of the CDR3: TGTGCCAGCAGCTTATCAAAAAGCCAAGATACGCAGTATTTT. Translated: CASSLSKSQDTQYF.

This rearrangement joins TRBV5-4 to TRBJ2-2; D remains ambiguous. Germline V gene lookup returns CDR1 SGHNT and CDR2 YYREEE (reference sequence). The CDR3 totals 16 residues. V gave up 4 bases and J gave up 4 bases, with 17 bases separating them. This CDR3 is CASSPGLSRGTGELFF. For the CDR3, the DNA is TGTGCCAGCAGCCCAGGCCTGAGCCGTGGCACCGGGGAGCTGTTTTTT. Full variable domain (missing parts from reference TRBV5-4 and TRBJ2-2): ETGVTQSPTHLIKTRGQQVTLRCSSQSGHNTVSWYQQALGQGPQFIFQYYREEENGRGNFPPRFSGLQFPNYSSELNVNALELDDSALYLCASSPGLSRGTGELFFGEGSRLTVL.

The chain has TRBV28 and TRBJ2-2; 10 nucleotides line up with TRBD1. The germline gives CDR1 MDHEN, CDR2 SYDVKM. J gave up 10 bases and V 5 bases, and 4 bases lay outside the gene matches. The CDR3 sequence is 13 residues long. CDR3 sequence reads: CASSGTGDEELFF. The DNA of the CDR3 is TGTGCCAGCAGTGGGACAGGGGATGAGGAGCTGTTTTTT.

This chain joins TRBV10-1 and TRBJ2-2, with D uncertain. Trimming pared 4 bases from V and 1 base from J, leaving 7 bases between. The germline V gene has CDR1 WNHNN and CDR2 SYGVQD (reference sequence). The CDR3 length is 14 residues. This CDR3 is CASSALRNTGELFF. In DNA, the CDR3 is TGCGCCAGCAGTGCCCTCAGGAACACCGGGGAGCTGTTTTTT.

This clone was found once. CDR3 coding DNA: TGTGCCAGCAGTTTGTCAGGGGTGGATACGCAGTATTTT. Its protein product is CASSLSGVDTQYF. This sequence joins TRBV27 and TRBJ2-3; weak D call: TRBD1 (6 bases). This CDR3 has 13 amino acids. Looked up from germline, CDR1 is MNHEY and CDR2 is SMNVEV (reference sequence). V was clipped by 3 bases and J by 6 bases, with 10 bases between them.

V and J are TRBV19 and TRBJ1-1; TRBD1 matches 7 bases. The V gene end was trimmed by 4 bases and the J gene end by 6 bases; junction bases not matched to a gene: 8. The germline V gene has CDR1 LNHDA and CDR2 SQIVND (reference sequence). CDR3 length: 14 residues. Here the CDR3 reads CASSNRQGLAEAFF. CDR3 bases: TGTGCCAGTAGTAACCGACAGGGTCTGGCTGAAGCTTTCTTT.

This clone occurred once. The V and J genes are TRBV10-2 and TRBJ2-1; tentatively, D is TRBD2 (5 bases). Germline V gives CDR1 WSHSY, CDR2 SAAADI. V lost 0 bases and J 5 bases, leaving 23 bases between the germline ends. This CDR3 is 19 amino acids long. The CDR3 spells CASSESNPLLGSADNEQFF. The CDR3 nucleotides are TGCGCCAGCAGTGAGTCCAATCCCCTGCTAGGGAGTGCCGACAATGAGCAGTTCTTC.

The chain employs TRBV5-1 and TRBJ2-2; D perhaps matches TRBD1 (6 bases). From germline, CDR1 is SGHRS and CDR2 YFSETQ. V lost 2 bases and J lost 6, with 14 bases in between. This CDR3 has 15 amino acids. The CDR3 DNA sequence: TGCGCCAGCAGCTTCGACCTAAACAGGGCCGGGGAGCTGTTTTTT. This codes for CASSFDLNRAGELFF.

The chain recombines TRBV4-1 with TRBJ1-4; D is ambiguous. Germline values: CDR1 MGHRA, CDR2 YSYEKL. This CDR3 is 15 amino acids long. The ends were cut back, 4 bases at V and 7 bases at J, with 16 bases in the middle. This CDR3 is CASSPQTAPGEKLFF. The CDR3 coding sequence is TGCGCCAGCAGCCCCCAAACGGCGCCGGGTGAAAAACTGTTTTTT.

This chain links TRBV7-2 with TRBJ2-7; 8 bases map to TRBD1. This CDR3 region has 12 residues. V lost 4 bases to trimming and J lost 6 bases; unmatched junction nucleotides: 2. Germline V CDR1 and CDR2: SGHTA, FQGNSA. CDR3 sequence (DNA): TGTGCCAGCAGCTGGGGACAGGCCGAGCAGTACTTC. Protein: CASSWGQAEQYF.

The chain joins TRBV6-5 to TRBJ2-7; D is undetermined. The V gene lost 0 bases and the J gene lost 0 bases, with 6 bases spanning the gap. This CDR3 comprises 14 residues. The V gene's germline CDR1 is MNHEY and CDR2 SVGAGI. CDR3 residues: CASSYSPSSYEQYF. In DNA form, the CDR3 reads TGTGCCAGCAGTTACTCTCCTAGCTCCTACGAGCAGTACTTC.

This sequence joins TRBV6-1 and TRBJ2-1; D is unclear. Germline CDR1 MNHNS, CDR2 SASEGT. Trimming pared 8 bases from V and 4 bases from J, leaving 3 bases between. This CDR3 is 10 amino acids long. The CDR3 loop is CASRYNEQFF. The DNA of the CDR3 is TGTGCCAGCCGGTACAATGAGCAGTTCTTC.

V is TRBV7-9 and J is TRBJ1-5, with 11 bases that match TRBD1. This CDR3 has 14 residues. Looked up from germline, CDR1 is SEHNR and CDR2 is FQNEAQ (reference sequence). V gave up 5 bases and J gave up 5 bases; unmatched junction bases: 2. The CDR3 DNA sequence: TGTGCCAGCAGCGGACAGGGGGCGGATCAGCCCCAGCATTTT. As protein: CASSGQGADQPQHF. Full variable domain (rest looked up from reference TRBV7-9 and TRBJ1-5): DTGVSQNPRHKITKRGQNVTFRCDPISEHNRLYWYRQTLGQGPEFLTYFQNEAQLEKSRLLSDRFSAERPKGSFSTLEIQRTEQGDSAMYLCASSGQGADQPQHFGDGTRLSIL.

The chain employs TRBV5-1 and TRBJ2-3; 12 bases fit TRBD2. Germline CDR1 is SGHRS and CDR2 is YFSETQ. This CDR3 has 20 residues. The V segment lost 4 bases and the J segment 0 bases; nucleotides outside the gene matches: 15. Here the CDR3 reads CASSIDSGLAGHSSTDTQYF. CDR3 DNA sequence: TGCGCCAGCAGCATTGATTCGGGACTAGCGGGCCACAGTAGCACAGATACGCAGTATTTT.

The chain joins TRBV27 to TRBJ1-1; a weak D match, TRBD1 (5 bases). Trimming pared 2 bases from V and 2 bases from J, leaving 12 bases between. The CDR3 runs to 15 residues. The germline CDR1 and CDR2 sequences are MNHEY and SMNVEV (reference sequence). CDR3 nucleotide sequence: TGTGCCAGCAGTTTAACAGGAGGGGTAAACACTGAAGCTTTCTTT. It translates to CASSLTGGVNTEAFF.

About this clone itself: Other DNA sequences in the same sample also yield this CDR3. The chain has TRBV13 and TRBJ1-1; 7 positions match TRBD1. The CDR3 is 13 amino acids. The trim removed 5 bases at V and 5 bases at J, leaving 5 bases unmatched. The V gene's germline CDR1 is PRHDT and CDR2 FYEKMQ (reference sequence). CDR3 nucleotides: TGTGCCAGCAGCGAGGACAGGAATACTGAAGCTTTCTTT. This encodes CASSEDRNTEAFF. The full variable domain, with the rest looked up from reference TRBV13 and TRBJ1-1, is AAGVIQSPRHLIKEKRETATLKCYPIPRHDTVYWYQQGPGQDPQFLISFYEKMQSDKGSIPDRFSAQQFSDYHSELNMSSLELGDSALYFCASSEDRNTEAFFGQGTRLTVV.

The chain uses TRBV19 and TRBJ2-5; D is undetermined. The CDR3 has 15 residues. The germline V and J ends were trimmed by 4 bases and 2 bases, with 14 bases remaining between them. Germline V gene sequence: CDR1 LNHDA, CDR2 SQIVND (reference sequence). CDR3 region: CASSRITGSQETQYF. DNA of the CDR3: TGTGCCAGTAGTAGAATAACCGGGTCTCAAGAGACCCAGTACTTC.